The 30 T cell receptor beta chains listed next were all sequenced from one sample in a study of technical replicates of blood from a few donors. This table comes from immunoSEQ multiplex PCR, and its TCRdb copy is limited to in-frame clones, with some not included. The sample holds about 85,000 clones, 94% seen once. The sequenced sample consisted of T cells isolated from PBMCs. Receptors originate from a human donor in good health.

This clone was seen more than once but under ten times. This sequence joins TRBV27 and TRBJ1-1; D is perhaps TRBD1 (5 bases). Germline CDR1 and CDR2: MNHEY and SMNVEV (reference sequence). This CDR3 region has 13 residues. V shed 3 bases and J shed 10 bases, with 15 bases lying between them. The CDR3 region has the DNA TGTGCCAGCAGTTTCATTGGGGCAACAGTAGCTTTCTTT. Its protein is CASSFIGATVAFF.

The chain combines TRBV27 with TRBJ2-1; 7 bases agree with TRBD2. The CDR3 consists of 16 residues. CDR1 and CDR2 (germline): MNHEY, SMNVEV (reference sequence). V was pared by 2 bases and J by 5 bases, with 9 bases of the junction left unmatched. CDR3 DNA: TGTGCCAGCAGTTTAGCGACTAGCCGGGTCAACAATGAGCAGTTCTTC. Its protein is CASSLATSRVNNEQFF.

The chain recombines TRBV5-1 with TRBJ2-1, with D possibly matching TRBD2 (6 bases). The CDR3 runs 16 residues. V shed 3 bases and J shed 0 bases, with 13 bases lying between them. CDR1 and CDR2 from the germline V gene are SGHRS and YFSETQ. The DNA for the CDR3 is TGCGCCAGCAGCTGGGGACTTTCAAGCTCCTACAATGAGCAGTTCTTC. It is translated as CASSWGLSSSYNEQFF.

CDR3 DNA: TGTGCCAGCAGCTTACCGGGACAGGGGCTCTACGAGCAGTACTTC. Translation: CASSLPGQGLYEQYF. The chain couples TRBV11-3 to TRBJ2-7, with TRBD1 identical over 10 bases. J was trimmed by 3 bases and V by 2 bases; bases with no gene match: 4. The CDR3 spans 15 residues. CDR1 is SGHNT and CDR2 is YENEEA in the germline V gene.

This clone appeared a single time. The gene calls are TRBV28 and TRBJ2-7; D is unresolved. Germline CDR1 and CDR2: MDHEN and SYDVKM. This CDR3 has 12 residues. Deletions cut 5 bases from V and 3 bases from J, with 8 bases between. The CDR3 sequence is CASSPLYYEQYF. The DNA for the CDR3 is TGTGCCAGCAGTCCCTTATACTACGAGCAGTACTTC.

This clone was counted a single time. V gene TRBV7-2 combines with J gene TRBJ1-2; D is unclear. The germline V and J ends were trimmed by 0 bases and 5 bases, with 13 bases remaining between them. The V gene's germline CDR1 is SGHTA and CDR2 FQGNSA. The CDR3 is 15 residues long. CDR3 residues: CASSLAFRELYGYTF. CDR3 nucleotides: TGTGCCAGCAGCTTAGCTTTCCGGGAGTTGTATGGCTACACCTTC.

This sequence joins TRBV5-1 and TRBJ1-2; 7 bases line up with TRBD1. This CDR3 region has 17 residues. Trimming took 0 bases from V and 4 from J; bases not matched to a gene: 12. The germline gives CDR1 SGHRS, CDR2 YFSETQ. Written as DNA, the CDR3 is TGCGCCAGCAGCTTGGATCAGACAGGGATACTTGCCTATGGCTACACCTTC. It specifies CASSLDQTGILAYGYTF.

The V call is TRBV15, the J call TRBJ1-1; D may be TRBD1 (6 bases). Trimming cost V 6 bases and J 5 bases, with 10 bases left between them. The CDR3 spans 12 residues. The germline CDR1 and CDR2 sequences are LNHNV and YYDKDF (reference sequence). The CDR3 sequence: CATRHRETEAFF. The CDR3 region has the DNA TGTGCCACCAGGCACAGGGAAACTGAAGCTTTCTTT.

This rearrangement joins TRBV28 to TRBJ1-2; 7 nucleotides agree with TRBD1. The length of the CDR3 is 18 residues. Germline V gene sequence: CDR1 MDHEN, CDR2 SYDVKM. V was pared by 6 bases and J by 4 bases, with 20 bases of the junction left unmatched. The CDR3 bases are TGTGCCAGCAGACTTCTGAGATTCCGACAGGGCGTCGCCTATGGCTACACCTTC. This sequence encodes CASRLLRFRQGVAYGYTF.

The rearrangement links TRBV27 to TRBJ1-1, with TRBD1 as a possible D gene (5 bases). This CDR3 has 13 residues. V was pared by 7 bases and J by 0 bases, with 9 bases between. The germline CDR1 and CDR2 sequences are MNHEY and SMNVEV (reference sequence). CDR3 amino acids: CASKGHMNTEAFF. CDR3 in DNA: TGTGCCAGCAAGGGGCATATGAACACTGAAGCTTTCTTT.

The V gene is TRBV27, the J gene TRBJ2-1, with 8 bases aligning to TRBD2. J gave up 2 bases and V 2 bases, and 2 bases lay outside the gene matches. The CDR3 runs to 15 residues. Germline CDR1 MNHEY, CDR2 SMNVEV (reference sequence). The CDR3 bases are TGTGCCAGCAGTTTAGCGGGAGGAACCTACAATGAGCAGTTCTTC. Residues: CASSLAGGTYNEQFF.

The V and J genes are TRBV4-3 and TRBJ2-7; D call uncertain. The CDR3 contains 14 residues. The germline CDR1 and CDR2 sequences are LGHNA and YSLEER. Trimming took off 0 bases at V and 2 bases at J, with 8 bases between the two ends. CDR3 region: CASSQEESTYEQYF. In DNA form, the CDR3 reads TGCGCCAGCAGCCAAGAAGAGTCCACCTACGAGCAGTACTTC.

This chain uses TRBV6-5 with TRBJ1-1; 7 nucleotides align to TRBD1. Losses at the gene ends were 2 bases for V and 3 bases for J; bases not matched to a gene: 0. The CDR3 consists of 13 residues. Germline CDR1 MNHEY, CDR2 SVGAGI. Written as DNA, the CDR3 is TGTGCCAGCAGTTACACAGGGGACACTGAAGCTTTCTTT. Its translation: CASSYTGDTEAFF.

The chain joins TRBV5-1 to TRBJ1-1; D possibly corresponds to TRBD1 (5 bases). Trimming removed 4 bases from V and 4 bases from J, with 17 bases in between. This CDR3 is 15 amino acids long. Germline V gene lookup returns CDR1 SGHRS and CDR2 YFSETQ. The CDR3 is CASSPEPSGGTEAFF. Written as DNA, the CDR3 is TGCGCCAGCAGCCCCGAACCAAGCGGGGGCACTGAAGCTTTCTTT. Together with reference TRBV5-1 and TRBJ1-1, the CDR3 gives the full variable domain: KAGVTQTPRYLIKTRGQQVTLSCSPISGHRSVSWYQQTPGQGLQFLFEYFSETQRNKGNFPGRFSGRQFSNSRSEMNVSTLELGDSALYLCASSPEPSGGTEAFFGQGTRLTVV.

V is TRBV7-2 and J is TRBJ1-5, with a weak D call TRBD1 (6 bases). The CDR3 loop spans 16 amino acids. Germline V lookup: CDR1 SGHTA, CDR2 FQGNSA. Trimming took 2 bases from V and 9 from J, leaving 20 bases between them. The CDR3 region is CASSLSQGPWDRPQHF. CDR3 sequence (DNA): TGTGCCAGCAGCTTATCTCAGGGGCCTTGGGATAGGCCCCAGCATTTT. Using reference TRBV7-2 and TRBJ1-5 for the parts outside the CDR3, the full variable domain is GAGVSQSPSNKVTEKGKDVELRCDPISGHTALYWYRQSLGQGLEFLIYFQGNSAPDKSGLPSDRFSAERTGGSVSTLTIQRTQQEDSAVYLCASSLSQGPWDRPQHFGDGTRLSIL.

The rearrangement uses TRBV2 and TRBJ1-2, with D tentatively TRBD1 (6 bases). V was shortened by 6 bases and J by 2 bases, with 10 bases between the two germline ends. Germline V lookup: CDR1 SNHLY, CDR2 FYNNEI. There are 13 residues in the CDR3. This CDR3 is CASSMTGNYGYTF. CDR3 nucleotide sequence: TGTGCCAGCAGCATGACAGGAAACTATGGCTACACCTTC. The whole variable domain, filled in from reference TRBV2 and TRBJ1-2, reads EPEVTQTPSHQVTQMGQEVILRCVPISNHLYFYWYRQILGQKVEFLVSFYNNEISEKSEIFDDQFSVERPDGSNFTLKIRSTKLEDSAMYFCASSMTGNYGYTFGSGTRLTVV.

This rearrangement joins TRBV5-4 to TRBJ2-7, with TRBD2 matching over 12 bases. From germline, CDR1 is SGHNT and CDR2 YYREEE (reference sequence). V lost 3 bases to trimming and J lost 4 bases; unmatched junction nucleotides: 5. The CDR3 is made up of 15 amino acids. CDR3 in DNA: TGTGCCAGCAGCTGGGGAACTAGCGGGAGGTACGAGCAGTACTTC. Translated: CASSWGTSGRYEQYF.

The genes are TRBV7-3 and TRBJ1-2, with D tentatively TRBD1 (6 bases). The CDR3 is 18 residues long. The germline gives CDR1 SGHTA, CDR2 FQGTGA. V was shortened by 0 bases and J by 1 base, with 18 bases between the two germline ends. CDR3 residues: CASSLTPVQGPGNYGYTF. In DNA, the CDR3 is TGTGCCAGCAGCTTAACCCCCGTACAGGGTCCGGGTAACTATGGCTACACCTTC.

This clone was observed once. The J gene is TRBJ2-5, the V gene TRBV5-1; D may be TRBD1 (6 bases). Germline V gene data show CDR1 as SGHRS and CDR2 as YFSETQ. The V end was cut by 0 bases, the J end by 4 bases, with 10 bases between. This CDR3 spans 14 amino acids. CDR3 DNA: TGCGCCAGCAGCTTGGCAGGGGATGGAGAGACCCAGTACTTC. Its translation: CASSLAGDGETQYF.

The chain joins TRBV27 to TRBJ2-3; tentative D call: TRBD1 (6 bases). CDR1 is MNHEY, CDR2 SMNVEV, per germline (reference sequence). V gave up 7 bases and J gave up 5 bases, with 16 bases separating them. The CDR3 totals 14 residues. This chain's CDR3 is CASTRVGGGDTQYF. The DNA for the CDR3 is TGTGCCAGCACACGAGTTGGGGGCGGAGATACGCAGTATTTT.

A remark on this clone: A junction boundary mismatches the germline segment, possibly from a read error. The chain carries TRBV28 and TRBJ1-5, with D possibly TRBD1 on 6 matching bases. The CDR3 is 14 residues long. Per germline, CDR1 MDHEN and CDR2 SYDVKM. The CDR3 DNA follows: TGCATCGCAAGCACAGGGTTAATCAATCAGCCCCAGCATTTT. It is translated as CIASTGLINQPQHF.

The chain combines TRBV5-1 with TRBJ2-7, with 8 bases aligning to TRBD2. Trimming cost V 3 bases and J 3 bases; bases outside gene matches: 11. The germline V gene encodes CDR1 SGHRS and CDR2 YFSETQ. The CDR3 has 16 residues. The CDR3 protein is CASSSGEREIGYEQYF. The DNA of the CDR3 is TGCGCCAGCAGCTCGGGGGAGCGGGAGATAGGCTACGAGCAGTACTTC.

This chain uses TRBV9 with TRBJ2-7; 10 bases agree with TRBD1. V was clipped by 4 bases and J by 3 bases; unmatched bases: 7. CDR3 size: 15 residues. From germline, CDR1 is SGDLS and CDR2 YYNGEE. CDR3 coding DNA: TGTGCCAGCAGCCTCCGGGACAGGGGACTCTACGAGCAGTACTTC. The encoded protein is CASSLRDRGLYEQYF. The full variable domain, rest sourced from reference TRBV9 and TRBJ2-7, is DSGVTQTPKHLITATGQRVTLRCSPRSGDLSVYWYQQSLDQGLQFLIQYYNGEERAKGNILERFSAQQFPDLHSELNLSSLELGDSALYFCASSLRDRGLYEQYFGPGTRLTVT.

A single count supports this clone. V and J are TRBV4-2 and TRBJ2-2; the match to TRBD1 covers 9 bases. The CDR3 is 16 amino acids. Losses at the gene ends were 3 bases for V and 5 bases for J; bases not matched to a gene: 7. The germline gives CDR1 LGHNA, CDR2 YNFKEQ. The CDR3 sequence is CASSHKTGGNTGELFF. CDR3 nucleotides: TGTGCCAGCAGCCATAAAACAGGGGGCAATACCGGGGAGCTGTTTTTT.

The chain uses TRBV19 and TRBJ2-1; 8 bases are a match to TRBD1. With 1 base clipped from V and 3 bases from J, the junction kept 5 bases outside the gene matches. Germline V gene sequence: CDR1 LNHDA, CDR2 SQIVND (reference sequence). This CDR3 comprises 16 residues. CDR3 nucleotides: TGTGCCAGTAGTATAGGAACCGGGACAGGCTACAATGAGCAGTTCTTC. Translating gives CASSIGTGTGYNEQFF.

The chain joins TRBV9 to TRBJ2-3, with 7 bases identical to TRBD2. Germline V gene lookup returns CDR1 SGDLS and CDR2 YYNGEE. V lost 3 bases, J lost 6 bases, and 7 bases stayed unmatched. CDR3 length: 14 amino acids. This CDR3 is CASSEGLYSDTQYF. As DNA, the CDR3 is TGTGCCAGCAGCGAGGGACTATATTCGGATACGCAGTATTTT.

This clone has just a few counts. The chain joins TRBV2 to TRBJ1-1; the match to TRBD1 covers 7 bases. Losses at the gene ends were 9 bases for V and 3 bases for J; bases not matched to a gene: 10. The CDR3 contains 14 residues. Looked up from germline, CDR1 is SNHLY and CDR2 is FYNNEI. CDR3 loop: CARSYSGGYTEAFF. CDR3 DNA sequence: TGTGCCAGAAGTTATTCAGGGGGTTACACTGAAGCTTTCTTT.

V is TRBV2 and J is TRBJ2-7, with 11 bases identical to TRBD2. CDR1 is SNHLY, CDR2 FYNNEI, per germline. This CDR3 comprises 18 residues. The V segment lost 7 bases and the J segment 1 base; nucleotides outside the gene matches: 15. The CDR3 reads CASTYFTSGSHTSYEQYF. CDR3 nucleotide sequence: TGTGCCAGCACCTACTTTACTAGCGGGAGCCACACTTCCTACGAGCAGTACTTC. The complete variable domain, with remaining parts taken from reference TRBV2 and TRBJ2-7, reads EPEVTQTPSHQVTQMGQEVILRCVPISNHLYFYWYRQILGQKVEFLVSFYNNEISEKSEIFDDQFSVERPDGSNFTLKIRSTKLEDSAMYFCASTYFTSGSHTSYEQYFGPGTRLTVT.

V is TRBV4-2 and J is TRBJ2-1, with D possibly being TRBD2 (6 bases). Trimming cost V 1 base and J 1 base, with 14 bases left between them. Germline V gene sequence: CDR1 LGHNA, CDR2 YNFKEQ. The CDR3 extends over 17 amino acids. CDR3 sequence reads: CASSQVRGGTSYNEQFF. The CDR3, as DNA: TGTGCCAGCAGCCAAGTTAGAGGCGGGACTTCCTACAATGAGCAGTTCTTC.

The V call is TRBV7-2, the J call TRBJ2-7; D possibly corresponds to TRBD1 (6 bases). The CDR3 covers 14 residues. Trimming took off 1 base at V and 4 bases at J, with 11 bases between the two ends. CDR1 and CDR2 (germline): SGHTA, FQGNSA. This chain's CDR3 is CASSLGARGYEQYF. CDR3 nucleotides: TGTGCCAGCAGCTTAGGGGCCAGGGGATACGAGCAGTACTTC.